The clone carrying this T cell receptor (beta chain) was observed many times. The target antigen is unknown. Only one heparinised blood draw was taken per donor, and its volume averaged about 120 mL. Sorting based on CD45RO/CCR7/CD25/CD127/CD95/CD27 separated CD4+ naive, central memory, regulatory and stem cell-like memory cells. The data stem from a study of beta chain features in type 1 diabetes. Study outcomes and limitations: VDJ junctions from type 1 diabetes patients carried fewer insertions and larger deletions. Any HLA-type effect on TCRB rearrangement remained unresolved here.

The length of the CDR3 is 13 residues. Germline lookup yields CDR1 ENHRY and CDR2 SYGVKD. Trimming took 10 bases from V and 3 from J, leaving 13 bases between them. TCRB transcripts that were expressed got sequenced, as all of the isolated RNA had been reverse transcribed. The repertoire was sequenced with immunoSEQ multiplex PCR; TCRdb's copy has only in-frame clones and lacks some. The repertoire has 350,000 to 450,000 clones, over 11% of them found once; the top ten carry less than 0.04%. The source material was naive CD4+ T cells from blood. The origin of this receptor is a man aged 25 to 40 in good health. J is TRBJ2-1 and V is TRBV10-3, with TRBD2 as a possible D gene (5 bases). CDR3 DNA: TGTGCCACGACCGGGATCAGCTACAATGAGCAGTTCTTC. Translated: CATTGISYNEQFF.